This TCR beta chain was sequenced during a study of T cell responses to AZD1222 COVID-19 vaccine. Points from the study as a whole: Reportedly, close to half of spike-specific TCRs are directed against unmutated variant regions. At study baseline, merely five or six AZD1222 recipients were seropositive. Sampled repertoires all dated from after the peak T cell response.

Assay: immunoSEQ multiplex PCR; the TCRdb copy retains only in-frame clones and omits some. The table lists tens of thousands of clones, approximately 92% of them singletons. In the case of this clone: Its target is not known.

The germline V gene encodes CDR1 MGHDK and CDR2 SYGVNS. V gave up 4 bases and J gave up 4 bases, with 9 bases separating them. The CDR3 has 13 amino acids. The source of this sequence is an adult in good health. The V and J genes are TRBV25-1 and TRBJ2-3; TRBD1 is a possible D gene (5 bases). This sample comprised peripheral blood, obtained on day 0 of AZD1222 vaccination. CDR3 DNA sequence: TGTGCCAGCAGTGGACAGCCCGCAGATACGCAGTATTTT. It encodes CASSGQPADTQYF.